This entry is about one T cell receptor beta chain. RNA transcripts gave rise to amplified TCR beta CDR3 regions. The HTBI primer set served for first-round RT-PCR of the TCR CDR3. TCRdb redid the calling of the multiplex PCR reads with MiXCR, one entry per CDR3 protein. The repertoire includes more than 500,000 distinct CDR3 sequences, about 16% of them detected once, and approximately 30% sits in the top ten. This entry comes from a study of T cells in Graves' hyperthyroidism and ophthalmopathy. Study-level background: Peripheral blood was taken when the disease was first diagnosed, before any treatment began.

Germline V gene sequence: CDR1 SEHNR, CDR2 FQNEAQ (reference sequence). This CDR3 is built from 14 residues. The trim removed 5 bases at V and 4 bases at J, leaving 5 bases unmatched. Subjects with ophthalmopathy showed a Clinical Activity Score no lower than 3, a NOSPECS grade no lower than 4, and a duration shorter than 3 months. Uncontrolled infection, other autoimmune disease, pregnancy and lactation each barred patients from inclusion. J is TRBJ1-1 and V is TRBV7-9, with TRBD1 identical over 9 bases. The sequence was collected from a woman between 25 and 40 years old with Graves' ophthalmopathy. Input material: blood. The CDR3 sequence is CASSPGQGFTEAFF. The CDR3 DNA sequence: TGTGCCAGCAGCCCGGGACAGGGCTTCACTGAAGCTTTCTTT.